The 3 T cell receptor beta chains below all came from one sample that was sequenced in a study of T cells in Graves' hyperthyroidism and ophthalmopathy. Researchers took RNA transcripts and amplified the TCR beta CDR3 regions from them. The TCR CDR3 first-round RT-PCR relied on the HTBI primer set. One entry per CDR3 protein results from TCRdb running MiXCR on the multiplex PCR reads. The sample lists more than 450,000 distinct CDR3 sequences, 20% seen once, with over 45% in the top ten. Source material: blood. The receptor set was obtained from a man aged 35 to 55 with Graves' ophthalmopathy.

This clonotype has just a few counts. The V call is TRBV20-1, the J call TRBJ2-1, with 10 bases fitting TRBD2. Germline V gene data show CDR1 as DFQATT and CDR2 as SNEGSKA (reference sequence). The V segment lost 3 bases and the J segment 9 bases; nucleotides outside the gene matches: 8. The CDR3 extends over 14 amino acids. CDR3 sequence reads: CSASWGLALSEQFF. In nucleotides, the CDR3 is TGCAGTGCTAGTTGGGGACTAGCGCTCAGTGAGCAGTTCTTC.

This clonotype was counted ten times or more. The chain carries TRBV12-3 or TRBV12-4 and TRBJ2-3; no firm D call. V lost 3 bases, J lost 2 bases, and 3 bases lay in between. CDR3 size: 12 residues. The CDR3 is CASSFATDTQYF. The DNA of the CDR3 is TGTGCCAGCAGTTTTGCCACAGATACGCAGTATTTT.

This clonotype was recorded at least ten times. V gene TRBV6-1 combines with J gene TRBJ1-1; TRBD1 is a possible D gene (6 bases). Trimming removed 5 bases at V and 5 bases at J, with 12 bases between. The V gene's germline CDR1 is MNHNS and CDR2 SASEGT. The CDR3 totals 13 residues. In DNA form, the CDR3 reads TGTGCCAGCAGTTTTCAAGGGGGTACTGAAGCTTTCTTT. Its translation: CASSFQGGTEAFF.